Sequencing of this T cell receptor beta chain was carried out in a study of PD-1 blockade in classical Hodgkin lymphoma. This CDR3 has 15 amino acids. Trimming removed 5 bases at V and 0 bases at J, with 14 bases between. The germline V gene encodes CDR1 MNHEY and CDR2 SVGAGI. Sequenced by immunoSEQ multiplex PCR; TCRdb stores in-frame clones only, minus some. The sample has some 84,000 clones; around 90% are singletons. All patients experienced relapse after autologous stem cell transplantation, and brentuximab vedotin exposure was variable. The sequencing here drew on peripheral blood mononuclear cells (PBMCs), taken before the second cycle of nivolumab. The TCR sequence derives from a human donor with classical Hodgkin lymphoma. This chain connects TRBV6-5 to TRBJ2-7; D is perhaps TRBD2 (5 bases). Here the CDR3 reads CASSPGGPPSYEQYF. CDR3 nucleotide sequence: TGTGCCAGCAGTCCTGGCGGGCCCCCCTCCTACGAGCAGTACTTC.